This note documents a single T cell receptor (beta chain) sequence. TCRdb's table, derived via immunoSEQ multiplex PCR, lists solely in-frame clones and lacks some. Of 20,000 to 25,000 clones in the sample, 80% to 90% are singletons; the top ten hold around 6%. The sample originates from a study of blood T cell repertoires in COVID-19. Across the whole study: Some COVID-19 samples were acute and others convalescent; all came from the United States, Italy and Spain. The cDNA or gDNA used as material had been derived from T cells, B-cell-depleted T cells, or PBMCs.

The sequence came from an elderly woman with active COVID-19. The sequenced sample consisted of peripheral blood.

In nucleotides, the CDR3 is TGTGCCAGCAGCTTGGGCCCGGGACAGGGGCTCTACGAGCAGTACTTC. It specifies CASSLGPGQGLYEQYF. The chain recombines TRBV5-4 with TRBJ2-7, with 10 bases identical to TRBD1. Germline V gives CDR1 SGHNT, CDR2 YYREEE (reference sequence). This CDR3 has 16 amino acids. The V gene end was trimmed by 0 bases and the J gene end by 3 bases; junction bases not matched to a gene: 6.